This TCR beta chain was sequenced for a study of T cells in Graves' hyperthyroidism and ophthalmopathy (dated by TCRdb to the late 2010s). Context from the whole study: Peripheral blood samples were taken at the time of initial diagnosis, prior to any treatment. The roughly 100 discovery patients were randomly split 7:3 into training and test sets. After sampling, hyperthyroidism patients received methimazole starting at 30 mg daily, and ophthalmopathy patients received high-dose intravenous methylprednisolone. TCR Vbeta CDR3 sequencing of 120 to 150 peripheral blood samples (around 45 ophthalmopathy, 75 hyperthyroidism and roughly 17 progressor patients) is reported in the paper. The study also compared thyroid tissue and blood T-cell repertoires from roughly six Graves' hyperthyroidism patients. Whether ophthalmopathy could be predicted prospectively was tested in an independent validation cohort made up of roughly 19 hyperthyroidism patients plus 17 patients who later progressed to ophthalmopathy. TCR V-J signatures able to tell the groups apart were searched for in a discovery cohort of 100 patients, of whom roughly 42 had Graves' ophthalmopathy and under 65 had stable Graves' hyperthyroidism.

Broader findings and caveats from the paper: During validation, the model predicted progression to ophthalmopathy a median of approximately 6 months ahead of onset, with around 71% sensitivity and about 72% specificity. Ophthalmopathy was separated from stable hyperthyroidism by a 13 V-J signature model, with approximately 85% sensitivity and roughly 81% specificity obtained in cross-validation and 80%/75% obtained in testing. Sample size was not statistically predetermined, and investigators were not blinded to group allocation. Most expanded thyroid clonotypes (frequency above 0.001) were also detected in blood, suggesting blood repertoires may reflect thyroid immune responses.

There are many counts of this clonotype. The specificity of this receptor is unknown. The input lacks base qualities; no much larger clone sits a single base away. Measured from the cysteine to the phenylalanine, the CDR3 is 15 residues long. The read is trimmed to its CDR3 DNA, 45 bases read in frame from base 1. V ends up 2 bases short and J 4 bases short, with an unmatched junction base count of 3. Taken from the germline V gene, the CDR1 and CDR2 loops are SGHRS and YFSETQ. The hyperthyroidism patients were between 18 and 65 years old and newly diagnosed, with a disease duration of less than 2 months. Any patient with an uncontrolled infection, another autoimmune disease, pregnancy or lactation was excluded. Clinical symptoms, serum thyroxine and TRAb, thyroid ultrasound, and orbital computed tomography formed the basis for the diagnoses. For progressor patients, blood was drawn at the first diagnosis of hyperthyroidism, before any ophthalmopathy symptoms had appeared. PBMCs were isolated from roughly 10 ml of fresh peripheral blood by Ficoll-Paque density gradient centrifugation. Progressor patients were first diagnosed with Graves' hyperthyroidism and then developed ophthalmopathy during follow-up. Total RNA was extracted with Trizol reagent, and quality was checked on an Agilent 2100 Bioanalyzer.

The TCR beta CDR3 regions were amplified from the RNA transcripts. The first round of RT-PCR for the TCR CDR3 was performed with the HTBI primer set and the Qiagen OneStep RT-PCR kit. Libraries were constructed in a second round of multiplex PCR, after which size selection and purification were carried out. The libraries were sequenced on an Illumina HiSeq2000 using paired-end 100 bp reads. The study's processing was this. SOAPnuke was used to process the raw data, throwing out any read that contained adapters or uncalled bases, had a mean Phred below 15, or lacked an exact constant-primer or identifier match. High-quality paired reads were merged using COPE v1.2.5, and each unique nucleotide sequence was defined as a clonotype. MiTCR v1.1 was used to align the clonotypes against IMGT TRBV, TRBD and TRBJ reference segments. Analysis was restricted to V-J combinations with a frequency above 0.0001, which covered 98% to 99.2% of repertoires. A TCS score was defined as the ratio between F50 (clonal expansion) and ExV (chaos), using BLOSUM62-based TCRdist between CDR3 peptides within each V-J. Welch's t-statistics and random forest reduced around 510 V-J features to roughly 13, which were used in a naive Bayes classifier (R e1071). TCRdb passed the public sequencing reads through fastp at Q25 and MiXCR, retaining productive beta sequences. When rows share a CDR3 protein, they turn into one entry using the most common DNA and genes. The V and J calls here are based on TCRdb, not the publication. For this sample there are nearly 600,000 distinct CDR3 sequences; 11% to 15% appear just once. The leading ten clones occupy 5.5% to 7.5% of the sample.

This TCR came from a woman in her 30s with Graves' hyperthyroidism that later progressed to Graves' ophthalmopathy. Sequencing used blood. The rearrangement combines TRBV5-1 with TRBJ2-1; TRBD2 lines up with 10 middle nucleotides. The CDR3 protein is CASSFELAGYNEQFF. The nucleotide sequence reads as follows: TGCGCCAGCAGCTTCGAACTAGCGGGGTACAATGAGCAGTTCTTC.